This T cell receptor beta chain was profiled in a study of CD8 T cells in Susac syndrome. RNA, at about 0.45 to 1 ug, was reverse transcribed with random hexamers. TCR beta CDR3 was amplified by immunoSEQ multiplex PCR. This amplification extended across 54 Vbeta and 13 Jbeta segments. MiXCR was run by TCRdb on the immunoSEQ multiplex PCR reads, yielding one entry per CDR3 protein. The table includes about 240,000 distinct CDR3 sequences, roughly 95% detected once. The V gene's germline CDR1 is ENHRY and CDR2 SYGVKD. Trimming shortened V by 0 bases and J by 2 bases, and 13 bases separated the two germline ends. This CDR3 has 16 residues.

The TCR comes from a human donor with Susac syndrome. Sequencing was carried out using CD4+ T cells from PBMCs. J is TRBJ2-5 and V is TRBV10-3, with D perhaps matching TRBD1 (7 bases). CDR3 protein: CAISESSGGTQETQYF. In nucleotides, the CDR3 is TGTGCCATCAGTGAGTCATCAGGGGGGACTCAAGAGACCCAGTACTTC.